A single TCR beta chain is shown here with its context. Original handling: It was from reference gene primer amplification that nucleated cell counts were estimated. Method: immunoSEQ multiplex PCR; TCRdb's copy keeps in-frame clones and lacks some. The V and J calls and the clone size are those of that table, but D and trimming were determined from the DNA. The sample contains 200,000 to 300,000 clones, approximately 90% of which appear only once. The sample comes from a study of blood T cell repertoires in COVID-19. The receptor comes from a woman aged 30 to 39 who had recovered from COVID-19. Sequences were obtained from PBMCs or T cells enriched from blood (not recorded which).

The CDR3 here is CASSYLDRSSYNSPLHF. In nucleotides, the CDR3 is TGTGCCAGCAGTTACCTGGACAGAAGCTCCTATAATTCACCCCTCCACTTT. This rearrangement joins TRBV28 to TRBJ1-6; weak D call: TRBD1 (6 bases). The V gene lost 4 bases and the J gene lost 0 bases, with 13 bases spanning the gap. The germline CDR1 and CDR2 sequences are MDHEN and SYDVKM. This CDR3 has 17 amino acids.